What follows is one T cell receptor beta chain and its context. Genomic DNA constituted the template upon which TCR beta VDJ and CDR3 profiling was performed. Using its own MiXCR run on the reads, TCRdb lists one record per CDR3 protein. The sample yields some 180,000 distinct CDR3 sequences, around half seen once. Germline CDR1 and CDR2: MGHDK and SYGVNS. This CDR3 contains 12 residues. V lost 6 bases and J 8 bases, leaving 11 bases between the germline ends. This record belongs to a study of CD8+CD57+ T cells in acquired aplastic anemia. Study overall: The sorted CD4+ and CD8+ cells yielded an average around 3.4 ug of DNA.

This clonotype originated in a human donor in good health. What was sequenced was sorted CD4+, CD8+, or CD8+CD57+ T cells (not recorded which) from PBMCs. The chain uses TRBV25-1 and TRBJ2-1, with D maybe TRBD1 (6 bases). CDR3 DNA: TGTGCCAGCAGAAAACAGGGTGATGAGCAGTTCTTC. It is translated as CASRKQGDEQFF.